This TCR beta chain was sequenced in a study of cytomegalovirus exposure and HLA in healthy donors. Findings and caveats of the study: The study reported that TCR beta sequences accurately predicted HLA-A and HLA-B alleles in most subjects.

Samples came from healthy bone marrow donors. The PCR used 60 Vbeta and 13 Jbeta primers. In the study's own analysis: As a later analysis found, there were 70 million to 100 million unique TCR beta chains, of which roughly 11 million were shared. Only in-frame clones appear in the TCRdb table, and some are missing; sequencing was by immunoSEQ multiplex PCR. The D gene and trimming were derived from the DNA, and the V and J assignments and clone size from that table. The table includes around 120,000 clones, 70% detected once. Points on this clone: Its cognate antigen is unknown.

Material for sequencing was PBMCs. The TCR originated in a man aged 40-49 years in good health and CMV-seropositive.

CDR3 nucleotides: TGTGCCAGCAGCTTCAAGAGCCCCACCGGGGAGCTGTTTTTT. Amino acid sequence: CASSFKSPTGELFF. The chain recombines TRBV7-3 with TRBJ2-2; D uncertain. V was trimmed by 3 bases and J by 4 bases, leaving 9 bases between them. The germline V gene has CDR1 SGHTA and CDR2 FQGTGA. The CDR3 is 14 amino acids. The complete variable domain, with remaining parts taken from reference TRBV7-3 and TRBJ2-2, reads GAGVSQTPSNKVTEKGKYVELRCDPISGHTALYWYRQSLGQGPEFLIYFQGTGAADDSGLPNDRFFAVRPEGSVSTLKIQRTERGDSAVYLCASSFKSPTGELFFGEGSRLTVL.